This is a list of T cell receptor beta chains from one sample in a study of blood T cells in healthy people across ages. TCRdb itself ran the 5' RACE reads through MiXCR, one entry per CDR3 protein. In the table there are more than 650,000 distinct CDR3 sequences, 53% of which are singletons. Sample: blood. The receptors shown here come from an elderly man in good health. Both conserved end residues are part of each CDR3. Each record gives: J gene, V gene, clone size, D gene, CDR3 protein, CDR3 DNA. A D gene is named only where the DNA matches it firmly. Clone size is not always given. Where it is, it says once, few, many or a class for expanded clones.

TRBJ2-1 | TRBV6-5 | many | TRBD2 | CASRPGTSGTNEQFF | TGTGCCAGCAGACCCGGGACTAGCGGGACCAATGAGCAGTTCTTC
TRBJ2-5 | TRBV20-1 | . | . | CSARESIQETQYF | TGCAGTGCTAGAGAGTCCATCCAAGAGACCCAGTACTTC
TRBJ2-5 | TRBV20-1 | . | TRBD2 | CSAVTSGRAPSPKETQYF | TGCAGTGCTGTAACTAGCGGGAGGGCCCCCTCCCCAAAAGAGACCCAGTACTTC
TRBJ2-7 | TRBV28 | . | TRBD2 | CVSSKGLAGDSSYEQYF | TGTGTCAGCAGCAAGGGACTGGCGGGAGATAGCTCCTACGAGCAGTACTTC
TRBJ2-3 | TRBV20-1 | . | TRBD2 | CSARGGGPDTQYF | TGCAGTGCCCGGGGGGGAGGGCCGGATACGCAGTATTTT
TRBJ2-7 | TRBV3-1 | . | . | CASSRGISYEQYF | TGTGCCAGCAGCCGTGGAATCTCCTACGAGCAGTACTTC
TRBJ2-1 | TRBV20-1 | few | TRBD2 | CSARGVSGGNNEQFF | TGCAGTGCTAGAGGGGTTAGCGGGGGAAACAATGAGCAGTTCTTC
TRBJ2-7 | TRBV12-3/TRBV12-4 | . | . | CASSKDSPISYEQYF | TGTGCCAGCAGCAAGGACTCGCCAATCTCCTACGAGCAGTACTTC
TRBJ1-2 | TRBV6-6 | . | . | CASSYSRDMLGGGYTF | TGTGCCAGCAGTTACTCTCGGGACATGCTAGGCGGGGGCTACACCTTC
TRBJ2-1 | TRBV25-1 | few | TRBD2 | CASSDGGGNEQFF | TGTGCCAGCAGTGATGGGGGGGGCAATGAGCAGTTCTTC
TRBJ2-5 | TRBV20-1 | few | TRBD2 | CSASAGVLETQYF | TGCAGTGCTAGCGCGGGAGTCTTGGAGACCCAGTACTTC
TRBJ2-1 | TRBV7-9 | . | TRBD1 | CASSLGQGANEQFF | TGTGCCAGCAGCCTCGGACAGGGGGCAAATGAGCAGTTCTTC
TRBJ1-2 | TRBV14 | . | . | CASSQEGFSGYTF | TGTGCCAGCAGCCAAGAAGGATTCAGTGGCTACACCTTC
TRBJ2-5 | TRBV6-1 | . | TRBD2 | CASVLAGGRRYF | TGTGCCAGCGTCCTAGCGGGAGGGCGGCGGTACTTC
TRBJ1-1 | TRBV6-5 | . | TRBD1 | CASRGTGQAFF | TGTGCCAGCAGGGGGACAGGACAAGCTTTCTTT
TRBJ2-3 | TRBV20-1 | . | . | CSAVPGPHVLTDTQYF | TGCAGTGCAGTCCCGGGACCACATGTGCTCACAGATACGCAGTATTTT
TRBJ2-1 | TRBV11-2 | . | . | CASSLGVVRGTLSYNEQFF | TGTGCCAGCAGCTTAGGCGTGGTTCGCGGGACCCTCTCCTACAATGAGCAGTTCTTC
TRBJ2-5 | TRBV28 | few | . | CASSLSPAQETQYF | TGTGCCAGCAGTTTATCGCCAGCCCAAGAGACCCAGTACTTC
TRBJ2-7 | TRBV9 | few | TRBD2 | CASSPHSGLGAYEQYF | TGTGCCAGCAGCCCACACTCGGGACTAGGGGCCTACGAGCAGTACTTC
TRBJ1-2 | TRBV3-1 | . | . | CASSQVRNYGYTF | TGTGCCAGCAGCCAAGTACGTAACTATGGCTACACCTTC
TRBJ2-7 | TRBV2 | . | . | CASGYTSSSPYEQYF | TGTGCCAGCGGCTATACTAGCAGTTCCCCCTACGAGCAGTACTTC
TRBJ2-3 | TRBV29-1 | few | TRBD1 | CSVGVGGERYAYF | TGCAGCGTTGGGGTAGGGGGCGAAAGATACGCGTATTTT
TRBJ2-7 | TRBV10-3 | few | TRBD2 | CAISGQTSGSYEQYF | TGTGCCATCAGTGGGCAGACTAGCGGCTCCTACGAGCAGTACTTC
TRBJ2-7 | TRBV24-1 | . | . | CATGFLGEQYF | TGTGCCACCGGGTTCTTGGGGGAGCAGTACTTC
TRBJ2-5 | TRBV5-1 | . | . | CASSLGNPNAWETQYF | TGCGCCAGCAGCTTGGGCAATCCTAACGCGTGGGAGACCCAGTACTTC
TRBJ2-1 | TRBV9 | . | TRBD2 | CASSLLSGGSKEQFF | TGTGCCAGCAGCCTCCTAAGCGGCGGGAGTAAAGAGCAGTTCTTC
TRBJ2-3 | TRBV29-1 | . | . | CSADGGAGTQYF | TGCAGCGCGGACGGAGGGGCAGGTACGCAGTATTTT
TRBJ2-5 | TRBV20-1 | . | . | CSARPRTGRETQYF | TGCAGTGCTAGACCGAGGACGGGCCGGGAGACCCAGTACTTC
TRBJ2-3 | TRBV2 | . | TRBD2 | CASDPLIQVRELGYAYF | TGTGCCAGCGACCCTTTAATACAGGTGCGGGAGCTAGGATACGCGTATTTT
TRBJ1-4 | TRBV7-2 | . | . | CASSFRLGEKLFF | TGTGCCAGCAGCTTTCGCCTGGGGGAAAAACTGTTTTTT
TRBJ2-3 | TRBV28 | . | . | CASSLNSGPLRYAYF | TGTGCCAGCAGCCTGAATAGCGGTCCCCTCAGATACGCGTATTTT
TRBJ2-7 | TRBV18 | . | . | CASSPPRQGYSYEQYF | TGTGCCAGCTCACCCCCTCGCCAGGGGTACTCCTACGAGCAGTACTTC
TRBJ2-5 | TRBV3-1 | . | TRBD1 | CASSQGQVQETQYF | TGTGCCAGCAGCCAGGGACAGGTACAAGAGACCCAGTACTTC
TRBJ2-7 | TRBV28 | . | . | CASSFGSASAVTSYEQYF | TGTGCCAGCAGTTTCGGTAGCGCCTCAGCGGTAACCTCCTACGAGCAGTACTTC
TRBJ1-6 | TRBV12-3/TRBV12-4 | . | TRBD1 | CASRRQGSSPLHF | TGTGCCAGCAGACGACAGGGGAGTTCACCCCTCCACTTT
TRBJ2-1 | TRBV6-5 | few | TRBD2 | CASSPGTSGLDEQFF | TGTGCCAGCAGCCCCGGGACTAGCGGCCTCGATGAGCAGTTCTTC
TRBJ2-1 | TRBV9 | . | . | CASSWVDNEQFF | TGTGCCAGCAGCTGGGTTGACAATGAGCAGTTCTTC
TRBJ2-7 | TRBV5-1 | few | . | CASAQEGIYEQYF | TGCGCCAGCGCCCAGGAGGGGATCTACGAGCAGTACTTC
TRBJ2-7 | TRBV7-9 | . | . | CASSLEFFRTQTYEQYF | TGTGCCAGCAGCTTAGAATTTTTTCGGACTCAAACCTACGAGCAGTACTTC
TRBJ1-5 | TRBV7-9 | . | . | CASSSGADQPQHF | TGTGCCAGCAGCTCCGGGGCCGATCAGCCCCAGCATTTT
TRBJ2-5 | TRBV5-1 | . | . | CASSLVGGAQETQYF | TGCGCCAGCAGCTTGGTCGGTGGAGCTCAAGAGACCCAGTACTTC
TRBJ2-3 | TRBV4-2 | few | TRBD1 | CASSQQGDSADTQYF | TGTGCCAGCAGCCAACAGGGGGATTCGGCAGATACGCAGTATTTT
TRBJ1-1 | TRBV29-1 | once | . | CSESARGTEAFF | TGCAGCGAAAGCGCAAGAGGGACTGAAGCTTTCTTT
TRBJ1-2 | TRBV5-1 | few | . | CASSLAHRVNGYTF | TGCGCCAGCAGCTTGGCTCACAGGGTAAATGGCTACACCTTC
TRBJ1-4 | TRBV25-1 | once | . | CASSRTSATNEKLFF | TGTGCCAGCAGTAGAACCAGTGCAACTAATGAAAAACTGTTTTTT
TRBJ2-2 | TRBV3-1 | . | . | CASGRVTGELFF | TGTGCCAGCGGGCGCGTCACCGGGGAGCTGTTTTTT
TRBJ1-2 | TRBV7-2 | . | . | CASSPRQSQYGYTF | TGTGCCAGCAGCCCGAGACAGAGTCAGTATGGCTACACCTTC
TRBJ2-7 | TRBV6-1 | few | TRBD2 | CASSATPGLVSYEQYF | TGTGCCAGCAGTGCTACTCCGGGACTAGTCTCCTACGAGCAGTACTTC
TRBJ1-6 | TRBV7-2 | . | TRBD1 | CASSLGTVQSPLHF | TGTGCCAGCAGCCTCGGGACAGTCCAGTCACCCCTCCACTTT
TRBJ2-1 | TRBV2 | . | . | CASAPHGRRDEQFF | TGTGCCAGCGCCCCCCACGGGAGACGCGATGAGCAGTTCTTC
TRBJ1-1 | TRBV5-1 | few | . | CASSLEWGNTEAFF | TGCGCCAGCAGCTTGGAATGGGGGAACACTGAAGCTTTCTTT
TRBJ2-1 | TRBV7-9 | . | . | CASSAREVGTNEQFF | TGCGCCAGCAGCGCCAGGGAGGTAGGGACCAATGAGCAGTTCTTC
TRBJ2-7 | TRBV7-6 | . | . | CASSLGLHLGDEQYF | TGTGCCAGCAGCTTAGGTCTGCATTTGGGGGACGAGCAGTACTTC
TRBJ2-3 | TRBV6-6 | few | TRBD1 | CASSTNRDRAPRYAYF | TGTGCCAGCAGCACAAACCGGGACAGGGCCCCCAGATACGCGTATTTT